This entry describes one TCR beta chain. Its antigen is unidentified. After removal of 10 bases from V and 5 bases from J, the junction contained 11 bases not matched to a gene. This CDR3 comprises 14 residues. Germline V CDR1 and CDR2: LGHDT, YNNKEL (reference sequence). Uncultured naive and memory CD4+ T cells supplied DNA for deep TCR-beta sequencing. TCRdb's copy holds only in-frame clones and misses some; the assay was immunoSEQ multiplex PCR. The table has about 56,000 clones, around 90% seen once. This sample was included in a study of CD4 T cells in relation to SARS-CoV-2 and coronaviruses. Regarding the study as a whole: Compared with monoreactive clones, crossreactive clones showed significantly weaker SARS-CoV-2 expansion.

Cryopreserved PBMCs were CD4-enriched, then split into naive and memory cells. Sequences were obtained from naive CD4+ T cells from PBMCs. Subset: naive CD4+ T cells isolated by negative enrichment. This chain connects TRBV3-1 (or the pseudogene TRBV3-2) to TRBJ2-3; 8 bases map to TRBD2. The sequence was obtained from an adult with COVID-19. The CDR3 DNA is TGTGCCATTTCAAGAGCGGGAGCCGGAGATACGCAGTATTTT. Its protein is CAISRAGAGDTQYF.